These T cell receptor beta chains were read from a single sample in a study of CD8 T cells in Susac syndrome. TCRdb reprocessed the immunoSEQ multiplex PCR reads via MiXCR and lists one record per CDR3 protein. The sample records roughly 120,000 distinct CDR3 sequences, roughly 92% being singletons. Sequenced: CD4+ T cells from PBMCs. These receptors all come from a human donor in good health. Each CDR3 is given with its conserved first and last residue. The D gene is left open where the match is weak. Size values are once, few and many counts, or a class for expanded clones, and some rows have none.

abundance: .; len: 14; v_gene: TRBV12-3/TRBV12-4; j_gene: TRBJ1-1; d_gene: .; CDR3aa: CASSLAQPSGGAFF; CDR3nt: TGTGCCAGCAGTTTAGCGCAACCCTCCGGTGGAGCTTTCTTT
abundance: .; len: 16; v_gene: TRBV3-1; j_gene: TRBJ1-4; d_gene: .; CDR3aa: CASSPKGTLPNEKLFF; CDR3nt: TGTGCCAGCAGCCCCAAAGGCACCTTACCTAATGAAAAACTGTTTTTT
abundance: .; len: 14; v_gene: TRBV3-1; j_gene: TRBJ2-1; d_gene: TRBD2; CDR3aa: CASGIAGVYNEQFF; CDR3nt: TGTGCCAGCGGGATAGCGGGAGTCTACAATGAGCAGTTCTTC
abundance: .; len: 13; v_gene: TRBV5-8; j_gene: TRBJ2-3; d_gene: .; CDR3aa: CASSSGSTDTQYF; CDR3nt: TGTGCCAGTAGTAGCGGAAGCACAGATACGCAGTATTTT
abundance: once; len: 16; v_gene: TRBV30; j_gene: TRBJ1-1; d_gene: TRBD1; CDR3aa: CAWSPGTGAMNTEAFF; CDR3nt: TGTGCCTGGAGCCCCGGGACAGGGGCCATGAACACTGAAGCTTTCTTT
abundance: once; len: 13; v_gene: TRBV30; j_gene: TRBJ1-5; d_gene: .; CDR3aa: CAWSVAAAEPQHF; CDR3nt: TGTGCCTGGAGTGTGGCAGCCGCGGAGCCCCAGCATTTT
abundance: once; len: 13; v_gene: TRBV14; j_gene: TRBJ2-5; d_gene: .; CDR3aa: CASSGMVRETQYF; CDR3nt: TGTGCCAGCAGCGGGATGGTTCGGGAGACCCAGTACTTC
abundance: .; len: 20; v_gene: TRBV4-3; j_gene: TRBJ1-2; d_gene: .; CDR3aa: CASSQEYTRNIQGHNYGYTF; CDR3nt: TGCGCCAGCAGCCAAGAGTACACGAGGAACATACAGGGACATAACTATGGCTACACCTTC
abundance: .; len: 14; v_gene: TRBV23-1; j_gene: TRBJ2-7; d_gene: TRBD2; CDR3aa: CASSYSGDSYEQYF; CDR3nt: TGCGCCAGCAGCTATAGCGGGGACTCCTACGAGCAGTACTTC
abundance: .; len: 16; v_gene: TRBV11-2; j_gene: TRBJ1-2; d_gene: TRBD1; CDR3aa: CASSLGVGQTIYGYTF; CDR3nt: TGTGCCAGCAGCTTAGGAGTGGGACAGACAATCTATGGCTACACCTTC
abundance: .; len: 17; v_gene: TRBV5-4; j_gene: TRBJ2-1; d_gene: TRBD2; CDR3aa: CASSPALTSVLYNEQFF; CDR3nt: TGTGCCAGCAGCCCTGCCCTGACTAGCGTACTTTACAATGAGCAGTTCTTC
abundance: .; len: 14; v_gene: TRBV7-9; j_gene: TRBJ2-7; d_gene: .; CDR3aa: CASSWLPPLGEQYF; CDR3nt: TGTGCCAGCAGCTGGCTTCCTCCCCTGGGCGAGCAGTACTTC
abundance: .; len: 15; v_gene: TRBV15; j_gene: TRBJ1-2; d_gene: TRBD1; CDR3aa: CATSRGQGRSYGYTF; CDR3nt: TGTGCCACCAGCAGAGGACAGGGTAGGAGCTATGGCTACACCTTC
abundance: .; len: 14; v_gene: TRBV3-1; j_gene: TRBJ2-2; d_gene: .; CDR3aa: CASSYLRGDGELFF; CDR3nt: TGTGCCAGCAGTTATCTTAGGGGAGACGGGGAGCTGTTTTTT
abundance: .; len: 16; v_gene: TRBV12-3/TRBV12-4; j_gene: TRBJ2-2; d_gene: TRBD2; CDR3aa: CASSRLAGVDTGELFF; CDR3nt: TGTGCCAGCAGTCGACTAGCGGGAGTTGACACCGGGGAGCTGTTTTTT
abundance: .; len: 17; v_gene: TRBV20-1; j_gene: TRBJ2-1; d_gene: TRBD1; CDR3aa: CSVIDRDRGRIDNEQFF; CDR3nt: TGCAGTGTGATAGACCGGGACAGGGGGCGCATCGACAATGAGCAGTTCTTC
abundance: once; len: 16; v_gene: TRBV6-4; j_gene: TRBJ2-1; d_gene: TRBD1; CDR3aa: CASSDSTRTGINEQFF; CDR3nt: TGTGCCAGCAGTGACTCGACCCGGACAGGGATTAATGAGCAGTTCTTC
abundance: .; len: 15; v_gene: TRBV30; j_gene: TRBJ2-3; d_gene: TRBD1; CDR3aa: CAWSNLGTGRDTQYF; CDR3nt: TGTGCCTGGAGTAATTTGGGGACAGGGCGGGATACGCAGTATTTT
abundance: .; len: 16; v_gene: TRBV11-2; j_gene: TRBJ1-1; d_gene: .; CDR3aa: CASSDLGTAFHTEAFF; CDR3nt: TGTGCCAGCAGCGATCTCGGGACGGCCTTCCACACTGAAGCTTTCTTT
abundance: once; len: 17; v_gene: TRBV27; j_gene: TRBJ2-1; d_gene: TRBD2; CDR3aa: CASSFSGTSGRIGEQFF; CDR3nt: TGTGCCAGCAGTTTTTCCGGGACTAGCGGGAGAATTGGTGAGCAGTTCTTC
abundance: .; len: 15; v_gene: TRBV19; j_gene: TRBJ1-5; d_gene: TRBD1; CDR3aa: CASTPGQAPNQPQHF; CDR3nt: TGTGCCAGTACCCCGGGACAGGCCCCTAATCAGCCCCAGCATTTT
abundance: .; len: 14; v_gene: TRBV12-3/TRBV12-4; j_gene: TRBJ1-1; d_gene: .; CDR3aa: CASSLAEMNTEAFF; CDR3nt: TGTGCCAGCAGTTTAGCGGAGATGAACACTGAAGCTTTCTTT
abundance: once; len: 21; v_gene: TRBV9; j_gene: TRBJ2-3; d_gene: TRBD2; CDR3aa: CASSARGEGHLLADRTDTQYF; CDR3nt: TGTGCCAGCAGCGCCAGGGGCGAGGGACACTTACTAGCGGATCGCACAGATACGCAGTATTTT